This entry features one T cell receptor beta chain sequence. There is no known antigen for this receptor. No per-base quality is available; no much larger clone lies one base away. The CDR3 regions of human TCRbeta chains were analyzed by immunosequencing. Per the original workflow: Repertoire TCRs were checked for matches against a reference library of SARS-CoV-2-specific TCRs that had been generated using the MIRA antigen-specificity platform. Breadth was defined as the fraction of unique TCRs that were SARS-CoV-2-associated. Depth was defined as the fraction of total T cells that were SARS-CoV-2-associated. Using the MIRA data, each spike-specific TCR was mapped to the spike region that the TCR reacts to and placed in a CD4 or CD8 class. Log10-transformed breadth and depth values were compared by one-way ANOVA with Sidak's multiple comparisons tests. TCRdb holds this immuneACCESS table with in-frame rearrangements only. Some clones are missing; in checked studies, unresolved V genes explain under half, and the rest has no known cause. D and trimming were read from the DNA, whereas the V and J calls and clone size are those reported in that table. For this sample there are 150,000 or so clones; just over 90% appear just once. The top ten clonotypes cover roughly 1.3% of the sample.

These data are taken from a study of T cell responses to AZD1222 COVID-19 vaccine (TCRdb year 2021). At the level of the whole study: TCR sequencing covered 233 trial participants: about 210 given two doses of AZD1222 and about 26 given two doses of MenACWY control vaccine. Trial participants were enrolled by age into 18-55, 56-69 and 70-plus year subgroups, with 148, 28 and 57 TCR-sequenced participants respectively.

CDR1 is given as SGHRS and CDR2 as YFSETQ, both from the germline V gene. The CDR3 spans 18 residues, from the cysteine through the phenylalanine. Only the CDR3 region is kept as DNA, spanning 54 bases read in frame from base 1. Cut back by 1 base and 0 bases, the V and J ends lie 17 bases apart. What the work shows at the level of the full study, not this receptor alone: Participants were mostly white British, with more females than males. The authors suggested clonal diversity may have been underestimated. Conclusions about previously exposed vaccinees are limited, since just five to seven AZD1222 recipients were seropositive for SARS-CoV-2 at baseline. The whole spike protein was spanned by vaccine-associated CD4 TCRs, and dominant responses were seen in regions 160-218 and 743-854. Nearly half of unique spike-specific TCRs reportedly recognized epitopes outside regions mutated in the B.1.351 and B.1.1.7 variants. A significant rise in spike-specific TCR breadth and depth was observed after two AZD1222 doses relative to day 0 and relative to MenACWY recipients. No day 14 peak-response samples were available, so repertoires were characterized only after the peak T cell response. The 56-69-year group was small, and its depth increase did not reach significance, likely because of low power.

Taken with the paper, the label for time point translates to: about 28 days (+/-7) after the second vaccine dose. Because spike-specific TCR depth and breadth did not differ between the two schedules, AZD1222 recipients who got a second dose at roughly 4 weeks were pooled with those who got a second dose at roughly 12 weeks. The vaccinee samples were drawn from two UK trials, COV001 and COV002, one of which was a single-blind randomized controlled phase 2/3 trial testing AZD1222 (ChAdOx1 nCoV-19) in healthy adults. For TCRbeta chain sequencing, PBMC samples were collected from trial participants at day 0 and at day 28 after the second dose.

This receptor was obtained from an adult who received the AZD1222 COVID-19 vaccine. The chain uses TRBV5-1 and TRBJ1-3, with a tentative D gene TRBD1 over 6 matching bases. This specimen was peripheral blood, taken 28 days after the second AZD1222 dose. At the DNA level, the sequence is TGCGCCAGCAGCTTGAGGAGGGGGGACCCGAGCTCTGGAAACACCATATATTTT. It is translated as CASSLRRGDPSSGNTIYF.